This is a list of T cell receptor beta chains from one sample in a study of blood T cell repertoires in COVID-19. Profiling relied on immunoSEQ multiplex PCR, and the TCRdb table lists in-frame clones only, not all of them. The sample consists of about 53,000 clones, 70% to 85% of them appearing once. The source material was peripheral blood. These receptors all come from a human donor in a cohort sampled during active COVID-19. CDR3s include the opening cysteine and the closing phenylalanine or tryptophan. D genes are given only for firm matches. Clone size appears in some rows only: once, few, many, or a class for an expanded clone.

TRBJ2-5 | once | 15 | TRBV6-5 | TRBD2 | TGTGCCAGCAGTCCCCAACTAGCGGGATCCGAGACCCAGTACTTC | CASSPQLAGSETQYF
TRBJ1-6 | . | 17 | TRBV5-6 | . | TGTGCCAGCAGCTCGGGTCATTCCGGAGACTATAATTCACCCCTCCACTTT | CASSSGHSGDYNSPLHF
TRBJ2-6 | . | 16 | TRBV11-2 | . | TGTGCCAGCAGCTCCAGGTCCGGCGGGGGGGCCAACGTCCTGACTTTC | CASSSRSGGGANVLTF
TRBJ1-5 | . | 17 | TRBV10-1 | . | TGCGCCAGCAGTGATCTCAGGGGCTCTGATAGCAATCAGCCCCAGCATTTT | CASSDLRGSDSNQPQHF
TRBJ2-1 | . | 16 | TRBV14 | TRBD1 | TGTGCCAGCAGCCAAGGGACAGGAGTATGGCAGGATGAGCAGTTCTTC | CASSQGTGVWQDEQFF
TRBJ2-5 | few | 14 | TRBV11-2 | TRBD2 | TGTGCCAGCAGCTTCAGGACTAGCCGAGAGACCCAGTACTTC | CASSFRTSRETQYF
TRBJ2-7 | . | 13 | TRBV6-6 | TRBD1 | TGTGCCAGTCTAAAGGGACAGTCCTACGAGCAGTACTTC | CASLKGQSYEQYF
TRBJ2-1 | . | 13 | TRBV19 | . | TGTGCCAGTAGTATAAAACTGCTGTGGGAGCAGTTCTTC | CASSIKLLWEQFF
TRBJ2-5 | . | 13 | TRBV5-1 | . | TGCGCCAGCAGCCCCTCGTACCAAGAGACCCAGTACTTC | CASSPSYQETQYF
TRBJ2-4 | . | 14 | TRBV18 | TRBD1 | TGTGCCAGCTCACCACGACAGGGGATAAACATTCAGTACTTC | CASSPRQGINIQYF
TRBJ2-6 | . | 15 | TRBV18 | . | TGTGCCAGCTCACCGGGGGGGCCTGGGGCCAACGTCCTGACTTTC | CASSPGGPGANVLTF
TRBJ1-3 | . | 16 | TRBV5-1 | TRBD1 | TGCGCCAGCAGCTTGGAAGGGACAGGGGCAGGAAACACCATATATTTT | CASSLEGTGAGNTIYF
TRBJ1-4 | . | 14 | TRBV28 | TRBD1 | TGTGCCAGCAGACCTCCGGGACAGGGGAGAAAACTGTTTTTT | CASRPPGQGRKLFF
TRBJ2-7 | . | 13 | TRBV12-3/TRBV12-4 | . | TGTGCCAGCAGGGCTACAGGGTCGGGCGAGCAGTACTTC | CASRATGSGEQYF
TRBJ2-7 | . | 14 | TRBV27 | . | TGTGCCAGCAGTCCGCGGGACAGACCCTACGAGCAGTACTTC | CASSPRDRPYEQYF
TRBJ1-5 | . | 14 | TRBV19 | . | TGTGCCACCCGTCGGGAGGGACTGGTATGGCCCCAGCATTTT | CATRREGLVWPQHF
TRBJ1-1 | many | 13 | TRBV14 | . | TGTGCCAGCTCCAGACAGATGAACACTGAAGCTTTCTTT | CASSRQMNTEAFF
TRBJ2-2 | . | 17 | TRBV15 | . | TGTGCCACCAGCAGAGATAGTATGCGAGGAACAACCGGGGAGCTGTTTTTT | CATSRDSMRGTTGELFF
TRBJ2-1 | few | 17 | TRBV3-1/TRBV3-2 | TRBD1 | TGTGCCAGCAGCTCCTCCTTGCGGGACAGGGGACACAATGAGCAGTTCTTC | CASSSSLRDRGHNEQFF
TRBJ1-2 | . | 16 | TRBV7-9 | . | TGTGCCAGCAGAGGGGATTGGGCAGGGTCAGACTATGGCTACACCTTC | CASRGDWAGSDYGYTF
TRBJ2-4 | . | 12 | TRBV12-3/TRBV12-4 | TRBD1 | TGTGCCAGCAGTTTTAAAGGGGGCGCGGTGGACTTC | CASSFKGGAVDF
TRBJ1-3 | . | 12 | TRBV7-8 | . | TGTGCCAGCAGCCTTACTGGAAACACCATATATTTT | CASSLTGNTIYF
TRBJ1-2 | . | 13 | TRBV7-2 | . | TGTGCCAGCAGCTTAGCGACGGGTGATGGCTACACCTTC | CASSLATGDGYTF
TRBJ2-1 | . | 16 | TRBV5-1 | TRBD1 | TGCGCCAGCCGGGAAACGGGACAGTTAGTATACAATGAGCAGTTCTTC | CASRETGQLVYNEQFF
TRBJ2-3 | few | 12 | TRBV7-9 | . | TGTGCCAGCCAGGGGCACACAGATACGCAGTATTTT | CASQGHTDTQYF
TRBJ1-3 | once | 16 | TRBV6-6 | . | TGTGCCAGCAGTTACTCGAATGCAGGGGCTGGAAACACCATATATTTT | CASSYSNAGAGNTIYF
TRBJ1-3 | . | 17 | TRBV4-2 | . | TGTGCCAGCAGCCAAGATCGGGACACGAGCTCTGGAAACACCATATATTTT | CASSQDRDTSSGNTIYF
TRBJ2-2 | . | 16 | TRBV5-1 | . | TGCGCCAGCAGCTTGTACAAGGGGTTCAACACCGGGGAGCTGTTTTTT | CASSLYKGFNTGELFF
TRBJ2-1 | . | 12 | TRBV6-6 | TRBD2 | TGTGCCAGTTCGGGAGGGCGCGATGAGCAGTTCTTC | CASSGGRDEQFF
TRBJ2-2 | . | 12 | TRBV6-5 | . | TGTGCCAGCAGTACAATTGGCGGGGAGCTGTTTTTT | CASSTIGGELFF
TRBJ2-1 | . | 11 | TRBV24-1 | TRBD1 | TGTGCCAGTAGCAGGGGGAATGAGCAGTTCTTC | CASSRGNEQFF
TRBJ2-5 | once | 18 | TRBV7-9 | TRBD2 | TGTGCCAGCAGCCGTAGCCCTACTAGCGGGAGGCGGGGGGAGACCCAGTACTTC | CASSRSPTSGRRGETQYF
TRBJ2-5 | once | 14 | TRBV19 | TRBD2 | TGTGCCACCAACCCCGGGACTAGCAGCGAGACCCAGTACTTC | CATNPGTSSETQYF
TRBJ2-2 | few | 16 | TRBV18 | TRBD2 | TGTGCCAGCTCACCTGGACTAGCGGGGTCGACCGGGGAGCTGTTTTTT | CASSPGLAGSTGELFF
TRBJ2-7 | . | 13 | TRBV30 | TRBD1 | TGTGCCTGTGGACAGGGGGGATCCTACGAGCAGTACTTC | CACGQGGSYEQYF
TRBJ2-2 | once | 17 | TRBV2 | TRBD2 | TGTGCCAGCAGTGAGTCAGGGACTAGCTGGAACACCGGGGAGCTGTTTTTT | CASSESGTSWNTGELFF
TRBJ1-3 | few | 15 | TRBV2 | . | TGTGCCAGCAGACTCCTAAAGGGGTCTGGAAACACCATATATTTT | CASRLLKGSGNTIYF
TRBJ2-2 | once | 18 | TRBV24-1 | TRBD1 | TGTGCCACCAGTGATTTAAGGGACAGGGTTTTCGACACCGGGGAGCTGTTTTTT | CATSDLRDRVFDTGELFF
TRBJ2-3 | . | 15 | TRBV15 | . | TGTGCCACCAGCGGAGAACGGGGTTCCACAGATACGCAGTATTTT | CATSGERGSTDTQYF
TRBJ2-7 | . | 15 | TRBV7-2 | TRBD2 | TGTGCCAGCAGCTTCGGACTAGCGGGTTCCTACGAGCAGTACTTC | CASSFGLAGSYEQYF
TRBJ2-2 | . | 14 | TRBV11-2 | TRBD1 | TGTGCCAGCAGCGAGACAGGGGTGGCCGGGGAGCTGTTTTTT | CASSETGVAGELFF
TRBJ2-2 | . | 14 | TRBV7-9 | . | TGTGCCAGCAGCTTCTCTTCAGGTACCGGGGAGCTGTTTTTT | CASSFSSGTGELFF